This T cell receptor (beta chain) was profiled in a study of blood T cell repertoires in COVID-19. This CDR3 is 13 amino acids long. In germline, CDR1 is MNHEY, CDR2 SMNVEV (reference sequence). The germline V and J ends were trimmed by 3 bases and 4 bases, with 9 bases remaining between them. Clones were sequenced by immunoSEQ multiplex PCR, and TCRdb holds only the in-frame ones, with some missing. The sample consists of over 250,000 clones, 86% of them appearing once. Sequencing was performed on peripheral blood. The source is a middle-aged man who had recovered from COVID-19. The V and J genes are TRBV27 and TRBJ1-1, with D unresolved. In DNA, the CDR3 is TGTGCCAGCAGTTTGTTGTCGGGCACTGAAGCTTTCTTT. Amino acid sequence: CASSLLSGTEAFF.